Below, 23 T cell receptor beta chains from the same sample are listed, as sequenced in a study of OX40 agonist ivuxolimab in advanced cancers. The protocol was immunoSEQ multiplex PCR, while the TCRdb copy is restricted to in-frame clones and leaves out a portion. The sample records about 93,000 clones, 92% being singletons. The sequencing used CD4+ or CD8+ T cells sorted from blood, collected in a trial of the OX40 agonist ivuxolimab. The receptors come from an adult with an advanced solid tumor such as melanoma, head and neck, liver or kidney cancer.

This sequence joins TRBV6-5 and TRBJ2-5, with D hard to call. This CDR3 is 15 amino acids long. V lost 5 bases and J lost 3, with 16 bases in between. CDR1 is MNHEY and CDR2 is SVGAGI in the germline V gene. The CDR3: CASSRLGLAKETQYF. The CDR3 DNA is TGTGCCAGCAGTCGTCTTGGGTTGGCGAAAGAGACCCAGTACTTC.

This chain uses TRBV6-5 with TRBJ2-7, with D perhaps matching TRBD2 (5 bases). Germline assignment: CDR1 MNHEY and CDR2 SVGAGI. V was shortened by 8 bases and J by 6 bases, with 14 bases between the two germline ends. CDR3 length equals 12 residues. For the CDR3, the DNA is TGTGCCAGCTCTACTAGTTCGCGCGAGCAGTACTTC. Its protein is CASSTSSREQYF.

The chain uses TRBV19 and TRBJ1-3; D might be TRBD1 (6 bases). Trimming pared 6 bases from V and 4 bases from J, leaving 10 bases between. Germline loops: CDR1 LNHDA, CDR2 SQIVND (reference sequence). The CDR3 is 13 residues long. Here the CDR3 reads CASSTGLGNTIYF. As DNA, the CDR3 is TGTGCCAGTAGCACAGGGCTCGGAAACACCATATATTTT. Variable domain in full (rest from reference TRBV19 and TRBJ1-3): DGGITQSPKYLFRKEGQNVTLSCEQNLNHDAMYWYRQDPGQGLRLIYYSQIVNDFQKGDIAEGYSVSREKKESFPLTVTSAQKNPTAFYLCASSTGLGNTIYFGEGSWLTVV.

The V gene is TRBV27, the J gene TRBJ1-2; D not resolved. V was cut by 0 bases and J by 7 bases, with 9 bases left in between. The CDR3 extends over 13 amino acids. The germline CDR1 and CDR2 sequences are MNHEY and SMNVEV (reference sequence). This CDR3 reads CASSLSSGGGYTF. The CDR3 DNA sequence: TGTGCCAGCAGTTTATCCTCCGGAGGTGGCTACACCTTC.

The chain links TRBV6-1 to TRBJ1-2, with 7 nucleotides matching TRBD1. Germline V CDR1 and CDR2: MNHNS, SASEGT. CDR3 length: 15 residues. The V and J ends lost 1 base and 4 bases, in that order; junction bases with no gene match: 6. CDR3 in DNA: TGTGCCAGCAGTGAAGGCAGGGGGAGATTCTATGGCTACACCTTC. Its protein product is CASSEGRGRFYGYTF.

The J gene is TRBJ2-1, the V gene TRBV5-1, with D uncertain. CDR3 length equals 14 residues. From germline, CDR1 is SGHRS and CDR2 YFSETQ. Deletions cut 5 bases from V and 6 bases from J, with 15 bases between. CDR3 sequence reads: CASSLEDGFNEQFF. The CDR3 bases are TGCGCCAGCAGTCTAGAGGACGGATTCAATGAGCAGTTCTTC.

The chain is built from TRBV10-3 and TRBJ2-1; 8 nucleotides align to TRBD2. CDR3 length equals 16 residues. CDR1 is ENHRY and CDR2 is SYGVKD in the germline V gene. The V and J ends lost 11 bases and 3 bases, in that order; junction bases with no gene match: 15. The CDR3 region has the DNA TGTGCCTCCGGGGTAGCGGGAACCGATATCTACAATGAGCAGTTCTTC. Translation: CASGVAGTDIYNEQFF.

V and J are TRBV10-1 and TRBJ2-5; TRBD2 matches at 8 bases. Losses at the gene ends were 4 bases for V and 1 base for J; bases not matched to a gene: 2. The CDR3 is made up of 14 amino acids. Germline CDR1 and CDR2: WNHNN and SYGVQD (reference sequence). The CDR3 sequence is CASSASGRQETQYF. CDR3 bases: TGCGCCAGCAGTGCTAGCGGGCGCCAAGAGACCCAGTACTTC.

The chain has TRBV5-1 and TRBJ2-3; D uncertain. The V end lost 0 bases, the J end lost 4 bases, and 6 bases lay between the germline ends. Per germline, CDR1 SGHRS and CDR2 YFSETQ. The CDR3 consists of 13 residues. CDR3 sequence reads: CASSLGGADTQYF. The DNA of the CDR3 is TGCGCCAGCAGCTTGGGTGGCGCAGATACGCAGTATTTT.

The chain couples TRBV6-1 to TRBJ2-7, with D maybe TRBD2 (6 bases). Trimming stripped 6 bases from V and 5 bases from J, with 17 bases between. The CDR3 has 14 amino acids. Germline V gene data show CDR1 as MNHNS and CDR2 as SASEGT. The CDR3: CASSTGTSGDEQYF. CDR3 sequence (DNA): TGTGCCAGCAGCACCGGGACTTCGGGCGACGAGCAGTACTTC.

This clone appeared a few times. This chain uses TRBV6-1 with TRBJ2-2; 7 bases line up with TRBD1. The CDR3 runs to 15 residues. CDR1 MNHNS and CDR2 SASEGT come from the germline V gene. With V trimmed by 6 bases and J by 0 bases, 4 bases remained unmatched. The CDR3 bases are TGTGCCAGCAGACCCGGGACAGCGAACACCGGGGAGCTGTTTTTT. Translating it yields CASRPGTANTGELFF.

V gene TRBV4-2 combines with J gene TRBJ2-1, with TRBD2 matching 11 bases. The trim removed 5 bases at V and 4 bases at J, leaving 7 bases unmatched. This CDR3 has 16 amino acids. The germline V gene encodes CDR1 LGHNA and CDR2 YNFKEQ. CDR3: CASSFLTSGDYNEQFF. The DNA of the CDR3 is TGTGCCAGCAGCTTTCTGACTAGCGGGGATTACAATGAGCAGTTCTTC.

This clone has more than one count but fewer than ten. This chain joins TRBV19 and TRBJ1-2; possible D gene TRBD1, 6 bases. The CDR3 has 13 residues. Per the germline V gene, CDR1 is LNHDA and CDR2 is SQIVND (reference sequence). V was clipped by 7 bases and J by 1 base, with 10 bases between them. CDR3: CASNQGHNYGYTF. The DNA for the CDR3 is TGTGCCAGTAACCAGGGGCATAACTATGGCTACACCTTC. Combining the CDR3 with reference TRBV19 and TRBJ1-2 gives the whole variable domain DGGITQSPKYLFRKEGQNVTLSCEQNLNHDAMYWYRQDPGQGLRLIYYSQIVNDFQKGDIAEGYSVSREKKESFPLTVTSAQKNPTAFYLCASNQGHNYGYTFGSGTRLTVV.

Written as DNA, the CDR3 is TGTGCCACCAGCAGAGACCGACCCTCTGGAAACACCATATATTTT. Translation: CATSRDRPSGNTIYF. The chain joins TRBV15 to TRBJ1-3; D unclear. Trimming shortened V by 0 bases and J by 0 bases, and 6 bases separated the two germline ends. The CDR3 is 15 residues long. From germline, CDR1 is LNHNV and CDR2 YYDKDF (reference sequence).

The table lists this clone with a count of one. The CDR3 region is CASSLEGGELFF. As DNA, the CDR3 is TGCGCCAGCAGCTTGGAGGGCGGGGAGCTGTTTTTT. V gene TRBV5-1 combines with J gene TRBJ2-2; D remains unclear. Trimming stripped 0 bases from V and 7 bases from J, with 4 bases between. This CDR3 contains 12 residues. Germline assignment: CDR1 SGHRS and CDR2 YFSETQ.

This rearrangement joins TRBV11-2 to TRBJ1-4, with D perhaps matching TRBD1 (5 bases). The CDR3 is 16 residues long. Germline-derived CDR1 and CDR2 are SGHAT and FQNNGV. V lost 0 bases and J 8 bases, leaving 16 bases between the germline ends. CDR3 in DNA: TGTGCCAGCAGCTTAGAACCAGCAGGGATCAGAGAAAAACTGTTTTTT. Its translation: CASSLEPAGIREKLFF.

The chain couples TRBV5-1 to TRBJ1-2; 10 bases line up with TRBD1. The CDR3 runs 13 residues. Germline V gene data show CDR1 as SGHRS and CDR2 as YFSETQ. The ends lost 4 bases at V and 7 bases at J; junction bases unmatched: 4. CDR3 DNA: TGCGCCAGCAGCCGGGACAGGGGACCTGGCTACACCTTC. It codes for CASSRDRGPGYTF.

This clone was seen a single time. The V call is TRBV14, the J call TRBJ2-1; D unclear. The CDR3 extends over 13 amino acids. CDR1 is SGHDN and CDR2 is FVKESK in the germline V gene. Trimming removed 4 bases from V and 6 bases from J, with 10 bases in between. The CDR3 DNA follows: TGTGCCAGCAGCCGCGCCCCAGTCAATGAGCAGTTCTTC. Amino acids: CASSRAPVNEQFF. Full variable domain (missing parts from reference TRBV14 and TRBJ2-1): EAGVTQFPSHSVIEKGQTVTLRCDPISGHDNLYWYRRVMGKEIKFLLHFVKESKQDESGMPNNRFLAERTGGTYSTLKVQPAELEDSGVYFCASSRAPVNEQFFGPGTRLTVL.

This clone was seen a few times. The chain combines TRBV6-5 with TRBJ2-5; D is unresolved. V shed 0 bases and J shed 2 bases, with 7 bases lying between them. CDR3 length equals 14 residues. Germline-derived CDR1 and CDR2 are MNHEY and SVGAGI. CDR3 DNA sequence: TGTGCCAGCAGTTACTCCAGTCAGCAAGAGACCCAGTACTTC. Translated, it gives CASSYSSQQETQYF.

The chain uses TRBV5-1 and TRBJ1-1; TRBD1 might be the D (6 bases). Deletions cut 0 bases from V and 1 base from J, with 10 bases between. CDR3 length equals 15 residues. CDR1 and CDR2 (germline): SGHRS, YFSETQ. The CDR3 sequence is CASSLAPGQNTEAFF. The CDR3 nucleotides read TGCGCCAGCAGCTTGGCCCCGGGACAGAACACTGAAGCTTTCTTT.

This clone was counted between two and nine times. V gene TRBV30 combines with J gene TRBJ2-7; 11 nucleotides match TRBD1. Unmatched junction bases numbered 5, after V lost 1 base and J lost 3 bases. Germline V CDR1 and CDR2: GTSNPN, SVGIG (reference sequence). This CDR3 comprises 15 residues. DNA of the CDR3: TGTGCCTGGAGTGCCCCCGGGACAGGGGGCTACGAGCAGTACTTC. It yields the protein CAWSAPGTGGYEQYF.

The V and J genes are TRBV30 and TRBJ1-6; D gene ambiguous. This CDR3 is 13 amino acids long. The V gene lost 3 bases and the J gene lost 9 bases, with 12 bases spanning the gap. Germline values: CDR1 GTSNPN, CDR2 SVGIG (reference sequence). The CDR3 here is CAWRDLNSSPLHF. DNA for the CDR3: TGTGCCTGGAGGGATCTTAACAGTTCACCCCTCCACTTT. Using reference TRBV30 and TRBJ1-6 for the parts outside the CDR3, the full variable domain is SQTIHQWPATLVQPVGSPLSLECTVEGTSNPNLYWYRQAAGRGLQLLFYSVGIGQISSEVPQNLSASRPQDRQFILSSKKLLLSDSGFYLCAWRDLNSSPLHFGNGTRLTVT.

This chain links TRBV30 with TRBJ1-6; no clear D. Per germline, CDR1 GTSNPN and CDR2 SVGIG (reference sequence). The CDR3 covers 15 residues. The V gene lost 4 bases and the J gene lost 9 bases, with 19 bases spanning the gap. The CDR3 spells CAWTTRDGRISPLHF. The DNA for the CDR3 is TGTGCCTGGACGACCCGGGATGGGAGGATTTCACCCCTCCACTTT.